The TCR beta chain under discussion was sequenced for a study of beta chain features in type 1 diabetes (dated by TCRdb to 2016 to 2019). Broadly, across the study: Mean age, gender distribution, total cell number and subset yield did not differ between patients and healthy donors. Across all samples, 107,917,701 sorted cells were examined, and cell number per subset correlated strongly with RNA yield. The study compared TCRB repertoires of sorted circulating CD4+ T cell subsets between recently diagnosed type 1 diabetes patients and matched healthy donors. Regulatory and stem cell-like memory subsets were obtained from only 8 patients and about 8 healthy donors, while naive and central memory subsets were obtained from all 30 or so donors. On the study overall, not on this receptor specifically: Because cDNA was sequenced instead of genomic DNA, highly expressing activated cells could be over-represented, though the groups showed no difference in activation or CD3 levels. In all four CD4+ subsets, TCRB CDR3 length was moderately but significantly shorter in type 1 diabetes patients. The naive, central memory and regulatory TCRB repertoires appeared to resemble one another more closely among patients than among healthy donors. Fewer insertions and more nucleotide deletions at VDJ recombination sites were observed in patients with type 1 diabetes, implying thymic rearrangement abnormalities. Because the HLA sub-analyses included only small numbers of individuals, any influence of HLA type on TCRB rearrangement was left unresolved. Shorter templates might have been favored by PCR, but patient and control samples were amplified and corrected together, so both groups would have been affected equally by any skew.

This clone was detected only a few times. This receptor's antigen is unknown. It has no much larger one-base neighbor in the sample; base qualities were not kept. The High Capacity cDNA Reverse Transcription Kit was used to reverse transcribe all of the isolated RNA, meaning that expressed TCRB transcripts were what got sequenced. Deep immunoSEQ sequencing was performed on naive, central memory and regulatory T cell samples, with an average of about 3.6 million total reads per sample. After sorted cells were lysed in RLT buffer, RNA was extracted with DNase-treated RNeasy Micro or Mini kits, with the choice depending on cell number. To prevent cross-contamination, every cell subset was processed on its own, while patient and healthy donor samples were processed together. TCRB sequences were amplified from cDNA with the immunoSEQ multiplex PCR, producing 87-bp fragments spanning the CDR3 region. Sequencing of the amplicons was done on the Illumina HiSeq platform. The source study handled its data this way. Synthetic template baselines were used to correct PCR bias computationally, reads within Hamming distance 2 were collapsed, and singletons that could not be merged were discarded. Reads were aligned against IMGT so that V, D and J genes, CDR3 length and insertions or deletions at six rearrangement sites could be assigned. Within each subset, clonotype counts were normalized to sorted cell number, after which true diversity and Gini coefficients were computed with the tcR R package. Repertoire sharing was quantified using the overlap coefficient calculated on TCRB nucleotide sequences. Out-of-frame TCRB sequences from naive cells were analyzed to stand in for the pre-selection repertoire. The table was pulled from immuneACCESS by TCRdb, which kept in-frame rearrangements only. Such tables lose some clones; where checked, under half of the loss comes from unresolved V genes, and the rest has no known cause. The DNA gave D and trimming, while V, J and clone size come from that table. Counted in this sample were 900,000 or so clones; 15% to 20% of them appeared once. Together, the top ten hold 0.023% of the sample.

Counted from cysteine to phenylalanine, this CDR3 has 14 amino acids. Solely the CDR3 DNA is kept, with 42 bases framed from the first base. CDR1 and CDR2, looked up from the germline V gene, are SGHRS and YFSETQ. The junction carries 11 bases between V and J, which are trimmed by 4 bases and 2 bases respectively. From each donor, a single peripheral blood sample of roughly 0.11 L on average was drawn into heparinised tubes. A BD FACSAria II was used to sort naive, central memory, regulatory and stem cell-like memory CD4+ T cells with a panel that included CD45RO, CCR7, CD25, CD127, CD95 and CD27. Purity was above 95% for every sorted population. PBMCs were isolated right away by Lymphoprep density gradient centrifugation and were stained directly, without culture. So that batch effects would be minimized, each experiment stained and sorted samples in pairs, pairing one healthy donor with one patient.

The chain uses TRBV5-1 and TRBJ2-3, with no D gene named confidently. The receptor's source is a woman between 18 and 29 years old in good health. The source material was naive CD4+ T cells from blood. Per the publication, the cell subset or site label means: true naive CD4+ T cells. The base sequence is TGCGCCAGCAGCCGGCTCGGATACACAGATACGCAGTATTTT. The resulting protein is CASSRLGYTDTQYF.